Listed below are T cell receptor beta chains from one sample, sequenced in a study of blood T cell repertoires in COVID-19. Clones were sequenced by immunoSEQ multiplex PCR, and TCRdb holds only the in-frame ones, with some missing. The sample consists of about 260,000 clones, around 87% of them appearing once. The sequenced sample consisted of peripheral blood. Receptor source: a woman aged 40-49 years who had recovered from COVID-19. CDR3s include the opening cysteine and the closing phenylalanine or tryptophan. The D gene is left open where the match is weak. A clone size is listed for some rows: how often the clone was seen (once, few, many), or a class if it is expanded.

clone_size	v_call	d_call	j_call	cdr3_nt	cdr3_aa
once	TRBV11-3	TRBD1	TRBJ2-3	TGTGCCAGCAGTCCCATAGGGACAGGGCCTAGCACAGATACGCAGTATTTT	CASSPIGTGPSTDTQYF
-	TRBV11-2	TRBD1	TRBJ2-5	TGTGCCAGCAGCTTATTCTCAGGGGGCGCCGTTAGGGAGACCCAGTACTTC	CASSLFSGGAVRETQYF
-	TRBV5-1	-	TRBJ1-1	TGCGCCAGCAGCCGTACGGCGGTGAACACTGAAGCTTTCTTT	CASSRTAVNTEAFF
-	TRBV2	-	TRBJ2-6	TGTGCCAGCAGCCTCCACTTGCCTGGGGCCAACGTCCTGACTTTC	CASSLHLPGANVLTF
-	TRBV9	-	TRBJ1-2	TGTGCCAGCAGCACGAGGGGGATAGGTGGCTACACCTTC	CASSTRGIGGYTF
-	TRBV7-3	-	TRBJ2-1	TGTGCCAGCAGCTCCCGGGCGTCGAGGGCCGAGCAGTTCTTC	CASSSRASRAEQFF
-	TRBV5-5	TRBD1	TRBJ1-2	TGTGCCAGCAGCTCCGGGACAGATTACTATGGCTACACCTTC	CASSSGTDYYGYTF
-	TRBV30	-	TRBJ1-1	TGTGCCTGGAGAGATAGGGGAACTGAAGCTTTCTTT	CAWRDRGTEAFF
-	TRBV5-6	TRBD1	TRBJ2-5	TGTGCCAGCAGCTCCGGGACAGGGGTGGGAGAGACCCAGTACTTC	CASSSGTGVGETQYF
few	TRBV3-1/TRBV3-2	TRBD1	TRBJ1-5	TGTGCCAGCAGCTCTGCGAAGGACAGGGTTTTGGAAAGGGTAGAAAGCAATCAGCCCCAGCATTTT	CASSSAKDRVLERVESNQPQHF
-	TRBV9	TRBD1	TRBJ2-5	TGTGCCAGCAGCGTCGGACAGGCCCAAGAGACCCAGTACTTC	CASSVGQAQETQYF
-	TRBV27	-	TRBJ2-3	TGTGCCAGCAGTTGGGGACTCCCTAATACGCAGTATTTT	CASSWGLPNTQYF
-	TRBV5-1	-	TRBJ1-2	TGCGCCAGCAGCTTGCAGGGGACGAACTATGGCTACACCTTC	CASSLQGTNYGYTF
-	TRBV7-9	-	TRBJ1-3	TGTGCCAGCAGCGGAGACAGCTACACCATATATTTT	CASSGDSYTIYF
-	TRBV5-4	TRBD2	TRBJ2-1	TGTGCCAGCAGCTTCCCCAGCGGGGGGAGCTCCTACAATGAGCAGTTCTTC	CASSFPSGGSSYNEQFF
-	TRBV5-1	-	TRBJ2-3	TGCGCCAGCAGCGGTACACCCCTCAGCACAGATACGCAGTATTTT	CASSGTPLSTDTQYF
-	TRBV20-1	TRBD2	TRBJ2-1	TGCAGTGCTAGTTGGCTAGCGGCCCTTTCATACAATGAGCAGTTCTTC	CSASWLAALSYNEQFF
-	TRBV4-1	-	TRBJ1-1	TGCGCCAGCAGCCAAAGGGTAGGGGCGGAGAACACTGAAGCTTTCTTT	CASSQRVGAENTEAFF
-	TRBV5-1	TRBD1	TRBJ1-5	TGCGCCAGCAGCTTGGACGGGACAGGGTATCAGCCCCAGCATTTT	CASSLDGTGYQPQHF
-	TRBV5-4	TRBD1	TRBJ1-2	TGTGCCAGCAGCTTTGACAGGGGCGCACCATATGGCTACACCTTC	CASSFDRGAPYGYTF
-	TRBV3-1/TRBV3-2	TRBD1	TRBJ1-2	TGTGCCAGCAGCCAAGGCGGCAGGGGGAGGTATGGCTACACCTTC	CASSQGGRGRYGYTF
-	TRBV4-3	TRBD2	TRBJ2-5	TGCGCCAGCAGCCAGAAGTACCTGGGACTAGCGGGGGGGTTCCAAGAGACCCAGTACTTC	CASSQKYLGLAGGFQETQYF
-	TRBV10-3	TRBD1	TRBJ1-1	TGTGCCATCAGCCTGACCGGGACAGGGGTCTTGGGTAACACTGAAGCTTTCTTT	CAISLTGTGVLGNTEAFF
once	TRBV19	-	TRBJ2-2	TGTGCCAGTAGTATGCAGGCCCCGCCGACCACCGGGGAGCTGTTTTTT	CASSMQAPPTTGELFF
-	TRBV6-5	-	TRBJ1-1	TGTGCCAGCAGTTACTTTGGAGAGAACACTGAAGCTTTCTTT	CASSYFGENTEAFF
-	TRBV2	-	TRBJ2-7	TGTGCCAGCAGGGAATCTAGTGCCAGCTCCTACGAGCAGTACTTC	CASRESSASSYEQYF
-	TRBV5-5	-	TRBJ2-3	TGTGCCAGCAGCTTGCAGGACGGGGGGCTAGGATATTTT	CASSLQDGGLGYF
-	TRBV4-3	-	TRBJ1-3	TGCGCCAGCAGCCAAGAGGACAACTCTGGAAACACCATATATTTT	CASSQEDNSGNTIYF
-	TRBV5-1	TRBD1	TRBJ1-2	TGCGCCAGCAGCCCATTCAGGGGGCTGGATGGCTACACCTTC	CASSPFRGLDGYTF
-	TRBV27	-	TRBJ1-2	TGTGCCAGCAGTTTTCGGCATTACTTCGGGGAAAGGGTTGGCTACACCTTC	CASSFRHYFGERVGYTF
few	TRBV5-6	TRBD2	TRBJ2-1	TGTGCCAGCAGCTTGTTCGGCGGGGGTAGCTCCTACAATGAGCAGTTCTTC	CASSLFGGGSSYNEQFF
few	TRBV5-4	-	TRBJ1-2	TGTGCCAGCAGCCCGCGACTAGGATCTGCCTATGGCTACACCTTC	CASSPRLGSAYGYTF
-	TRBV15	-	TRBJ2-5	TGTGCCACCAGCAGAGGAGGGTACCAAGAGACCCAGTACTTC	CATSRGGYQETQYF
-	TRBV2	-	TRBJ2-2	TGTGCCAGCAGACCCTACGGTGAGGAGCTGTTTTTT	CASRPYGEELFF
-	TRBV4-3	-	TRBJ1-1	TGCGCCAGCAGCCCTGAGGGGGATTTCGGGGTCGGGCTTCGCACTGAAGCTTTCTTT	CASSPEGDFGVGLRTEAFF
-	TRBV5-1	-	TRBJ2-5	TGCGCCACCTCCGAGGGATGGGGTGAGGAGACCCAGTACTTC	CATSEGWGEETQYF
once	TRBV7-8	TRBD2	TRBJ2-1	TGTGCCAGCAGCCCGCGCTGGGTCCCGAGCGGGGACAATGAGCAGTTCTTC	CASSPRWVPSGDNEQFF
once	TRBV11-1	TRBD1	TRBJ2-7	TGTGCCAGCAGCTCCCAATTCAGACAGGGCTTCTACGAGCAGTACTTC	CASSSQFRQGFYEQYF
-	TRBV27	TRBD1	TRBJ1-5	TGTGCCAGCAGCCAGACAGGGCGGGTTAGCAATCAGCCCCAGCATTTT	CASSQTGRVSNQPQHF
-	TRBV20-1	-	TRBJ2-3	TGCAGTGCTAGTGGAGAGGATACCCCTGTCACAGATACGCAGTATTTT	CSASGEDTPVTDTQYF
-	TRBV18	-	TRBJ2-5	TGTGCCAGCTCACCACCGACGACGAGGGAGACCCAGTACTTC	CASSPPTTRETQYF
-	TRBV2	-	TRBJ2-7	TGTGCCAGCAGGCCGACGGGTTCCTACGAGCAGTACTTC	CASRPTGSYEQYF
-	TRBV5-1	TRBD2	TRBJ2-3	TGCGCCAGCAGCTCCCAGGGACTAGCTATCACAGATACGCAGTATTTT	CASSSQGLAITDTQYF
-	TRBV5-1	-	TRBJ1-1	TGCGCCAGCAGCTTGGCGGGAGTGCAGACTAACACTGAAGCTTTCTTT	CASSLAGVQTNTEAFF
-	TRBV16	TRBD1	TRBJ2-7	TGTGCCAGCAGTACAGGGGGCTACGAGCAGTACTTC	CASSTGGYEQYF
once	TRBV7-9	-	TRBJ1-6	TGTGCCAGCAGCCTAGCTCTAGGAGCGTCACCCCTCCACTTT	CASSLALGASPLHF
-	TRBV5-1	-	TRBJ2-3	TGCGCCAGCAGCTATGGGGCGGCTAGCACAGATACGCAGTATTTT	CASSYGAASTDTQYF
-	TRBV11-2	-	TRBJ1-1	TGTGCCAGCAGCCCCCGGCGGCGAGCTTTCTTT	CASSPRRRAFF
-	TRBV27	TRBD2	TRBJ2-5	TGTGCCAGCAGTTTATCTTGGACTAGCGGGGGACAAGAGACCCAGTACTTC	CASSLSWTSGGQETQYF
-	TRBV29-1	-	TRBJ1-2	TGCATCACTTCGAGGGATAAAGGCTACACCTTC	CITSRDKGYTF
-	TRBV6-2/TRBV6-3	-	TRBJ1-6	TGTGCCAGCAGCCTACCAGGGCTTAATTCACCCCTCCACTTT	CASSLPGLNSPLHF
-	TRBV3-1/TRBV3-2	-	TRBJ2-1	TGTGCCAGCAGCCAAGATGGCGGGGTACCCGCCCCCTACAATGAGCAGTTCTTC	CASSQDGGVPAPYNEQFF
-	TRBV4-3	-	TRBJ1-2	TGCGCCAGCAGCCAAGTAAGAGGTTCTAACTATGGCTACACCTTC	CASSQVRGSNYGYTF
-	TRBV29-1	TRBD1	TRBJ1-1	TGCAGCGTTGAGGACAGGGGGGAACAGGGTGAAGCTTTCTTT	CSVEDRGEQGEAFF
-	TRBV4-3	-	TRBJ1-1	TGCGCCAGCAGCCATTCCGCCTCGGGACAAAAGGAAGCTTTCTTT	CASSHSASGQKEAFF
few	TRBV27	TRBD1	TRBJ1-1	TGTGCCAGCAGTTTCCGTGGGACAGGGGACACTGAAGCTTTCTTT	CASSFRGTGDTEAFF
-	TRBV11-2	-	TRBJ1-4	TGTGCCAGCAGCGCCCCGCGGGGGAAACTGTTTTTT	CASSAPRGKLFF
-	TRBV11-3	TRBD2	TRBJ2-2	TGTGCCAGCAGCCCTACTAGCGGGGGGGCCTGGACCGGGGAGCTGTTTTTT	CASSPTSGGAWTGELFF
-	TRBV5-8	-	TRBJ1-6	TGTGCCAGCAGCTTCAGGACTTTTTCACCCCTCCACTTT	CASSFRTFSPLHF